This T cell receptor (beta chain) was observed in a study of cytomegalovirus exposure and HLA in healthy donors. Findings and caveats of the study: Earlier analysis yielded a pattern in which most TCR beta V segments were productive about 90% or about 30% of the time. Presence/absence analysis assumed near-uniform sequencing depth across donors. TCR sequences were mostly rare, though some public TCRs occurred in many donors.

PCR employed 60 Vbeta and 13 Jbeta primers. Sequenced by immunoSEQ multiplex PCR; TCRdb stores in-frame clones only, minus some. The sample shows roughly 180,000 clones, about 83% of them seen only once. On this clone itself: The target antigen is unknown.

This CDR3 has 15 amino acids. In germline, CDR1 is ENHRY, CDR2 SYGVKD. The trim removed 7 bases at V and 5 bases at J, leaving 9 bases unmatched. Sequenced input: PBMCs. This clonotype was sampled from a woman in her twenties or thirties in good health and CMV-seropositive. The chain joins TRBV10-3 to TRBJ2-1; 9 nucleotides match TRBD1. This CDR3 is CAINALGQGDNEQFF. CDR3 bases: TGTGCCATCAACGCCCTGGGACAGGGTGACAATGAGCAGTTCTTC.